This note documents a single T cell receptor (beta chain) sequence. Participants were aged roughly 18 to 100 years from approximately 25 US areas. The source of the sample is a study of blood T cell repertoires in COVID-19. In the original workflow: Amplification from reference gene primers served as the basis for estimated nucleated cell counts. Profiling relied on immunoSEQ multiplex PCR, and the TCRdb table lists in-frame clones only, not all of them. V, J and clone size are taken as reported in that table, and D and trimming were inferred from the DNA itself. The sample yields hundreds of thousands of clones, around 90% seen once. The CDR3 runs 14 residues. The germline V gene encodes CDR1 MNHEY and CDR2 SMNVEV (reference sequence). Trimming stripped 4 bases from V and 3 bases from J, with 10 bases between.

The sequencing sample was made of PBMCs or T cells enriched from blood (not recorded which). This receptor was taken from a woman aged 30 to 39 with acute COVID-19. The chain is built from TRBV27 and TRBJ2-1, with a possible D match to TRBD1 (6 bases). For the CDR3, the DNA is TGTGCCAGCAGTTCGGACAGTTACTACAATGAGCAGTTCTTC. Its translation: CASSSDSYYNEQFF.